This TCR beta chain was retrieved from a study of shared clonotypes between healthy human individuals. Assay: immunoSEQ multiplex PCR; the TCRdb copy retains only in-frame clones and omits some. The data hold about 490,000 clones, with about 84% observed a single time. Study-wide results and caveats: Researchers sampled blood only, noting tissue repertoires likely differ.

Worth noting for this clone: Its antigen is as yet unknown.

Trimming took off 0 bases at V and 1 base at J, with 10 bases between the two ends. The V gene's germline CDR1 is MNHEY and CDR2 SVGAGI. CDR3 length equals 15 residues. Each sample came from a Caucasian adult donor living in Nashville, Tennessee. V usage is TRBV6-5 and J usage is TRBJ2-7; D gene unclear. The receptor comes from a woman aged 40 to 55 in good health. Some clones in this sample may be carry-over from other donors' samples. The specimen was PBMCs. DNA for the CDR3: TGTGCCAGCAGTTACTCTTCGACGGTATCCTACGAGCAGTACTTC. It translates to CASSYSSTVSYEQYF.